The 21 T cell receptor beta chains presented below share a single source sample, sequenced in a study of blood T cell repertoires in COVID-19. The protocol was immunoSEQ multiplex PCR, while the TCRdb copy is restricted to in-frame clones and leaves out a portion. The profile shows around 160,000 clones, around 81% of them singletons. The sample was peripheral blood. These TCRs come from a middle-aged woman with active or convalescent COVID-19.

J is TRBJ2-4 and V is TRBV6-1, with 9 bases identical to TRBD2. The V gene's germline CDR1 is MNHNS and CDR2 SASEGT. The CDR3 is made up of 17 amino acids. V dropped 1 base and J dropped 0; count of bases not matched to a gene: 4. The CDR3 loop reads CASSEVLSGRAKNIQYF. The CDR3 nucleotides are TGTGCCAGCAGTGAAGTCCTTAGCGGGAGAGCCAAAAACATTCAGTACTTC.

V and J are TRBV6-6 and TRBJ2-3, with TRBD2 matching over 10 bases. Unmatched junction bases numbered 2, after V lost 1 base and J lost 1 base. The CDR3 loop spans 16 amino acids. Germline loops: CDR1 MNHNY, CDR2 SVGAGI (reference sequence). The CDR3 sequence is CASSYLAGGRTDTQYF. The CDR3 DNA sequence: TGTGCCAGCAGTTACTTAGCGGGGGGCCGCACAGATACGCAGTATTTT.

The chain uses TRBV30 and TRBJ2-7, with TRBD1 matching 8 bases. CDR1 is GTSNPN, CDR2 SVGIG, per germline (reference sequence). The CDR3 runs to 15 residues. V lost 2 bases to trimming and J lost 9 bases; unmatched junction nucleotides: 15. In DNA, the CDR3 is TGTGCCTGGAGTATCTATGGGGCAGGGGGCTCTCGGCAGTACTTC. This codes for CAWSIYGAGGSRQYF.

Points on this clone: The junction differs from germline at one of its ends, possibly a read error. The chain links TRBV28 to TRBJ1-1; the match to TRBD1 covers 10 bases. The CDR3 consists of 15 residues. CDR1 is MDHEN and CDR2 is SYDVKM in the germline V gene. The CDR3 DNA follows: TGTGCCAGCAGTTTGGGGGGACAGGGGAACGCTGAAGCTTTCTTT. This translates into CASSLGGQGNAEAFF. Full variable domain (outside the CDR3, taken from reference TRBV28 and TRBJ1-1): DVKVTQSSRYLVKRTGEKVFLECVQDMDHENMFWYRQDPGLGLRLIYFSYDVKMKEKGDIPEGYSVSREKKERFSLILESASTNQTSMYLCASSLGGQGNAEAFFGQGTRLTVV.

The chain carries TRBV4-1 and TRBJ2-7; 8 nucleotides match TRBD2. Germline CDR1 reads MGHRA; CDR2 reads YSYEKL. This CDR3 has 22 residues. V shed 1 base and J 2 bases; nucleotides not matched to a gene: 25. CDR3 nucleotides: TGCGCCAGCAGCCAAGCCCCACCAACGCCCACACTAGCGGATCGACCCCCCTACGAGCAGTACTTC. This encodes CASSQAPPTPTLADRPPYEQYF.

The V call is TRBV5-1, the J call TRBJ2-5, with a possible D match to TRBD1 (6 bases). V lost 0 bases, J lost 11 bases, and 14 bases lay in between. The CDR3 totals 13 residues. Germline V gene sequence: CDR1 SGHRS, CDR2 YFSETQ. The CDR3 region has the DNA TGCGCCAGCAGCTTGGCCGTATCGCAGGGGCAGTACTTC. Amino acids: CASSLAVSQGQYF.

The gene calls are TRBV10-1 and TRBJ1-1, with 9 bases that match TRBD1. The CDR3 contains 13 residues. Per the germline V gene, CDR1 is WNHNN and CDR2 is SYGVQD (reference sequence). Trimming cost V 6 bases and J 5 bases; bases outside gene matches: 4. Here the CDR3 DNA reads TGCGCCAGCAGACAGGGGGCGAAAACTGAAGCTTTCTTT. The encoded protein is CASRQGAKTEAFF.

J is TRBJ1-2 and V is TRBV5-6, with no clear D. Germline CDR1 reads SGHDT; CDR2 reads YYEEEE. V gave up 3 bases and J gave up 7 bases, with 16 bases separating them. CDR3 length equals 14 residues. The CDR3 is CASSSFTVPLGYTF. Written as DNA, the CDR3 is TGTGCCAGCAGCTCTTTTACAGTACCCCTTGGCTACACCTTC. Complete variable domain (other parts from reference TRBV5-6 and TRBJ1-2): DAGVTQSPTHLIKTRGQQVTLRCSPKSGHDTVSWYQQALGQGPQFIFQYYEEEERQRGNFPDRFSGHQFPNYSSELNVNALLLGDSALYLCASSSFTVPLGYTFGSGTRLTVV.

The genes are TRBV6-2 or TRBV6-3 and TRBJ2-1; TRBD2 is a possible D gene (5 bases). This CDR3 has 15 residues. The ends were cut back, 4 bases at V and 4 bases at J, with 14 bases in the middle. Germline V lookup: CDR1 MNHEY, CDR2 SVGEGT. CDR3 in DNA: TGTGCCAGCAGTTTGGACTCGTCGAGGTACAATGAGCAGTTCTTC. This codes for CASSLDSSRYNEQFF.

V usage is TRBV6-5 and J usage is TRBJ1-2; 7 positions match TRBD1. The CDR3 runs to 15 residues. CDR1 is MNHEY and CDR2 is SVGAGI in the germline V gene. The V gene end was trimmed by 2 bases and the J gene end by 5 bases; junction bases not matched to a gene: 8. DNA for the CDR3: TGTGCCAGCAGTTACAGACATGGGACAGCATATGGCTACACCTTC. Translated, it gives CASSYRHGTAYGYTF.

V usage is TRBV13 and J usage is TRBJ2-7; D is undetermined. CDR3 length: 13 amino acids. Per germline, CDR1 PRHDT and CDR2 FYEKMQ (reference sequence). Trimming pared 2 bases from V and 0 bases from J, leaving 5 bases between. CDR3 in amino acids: CASSLSGSYEQYF. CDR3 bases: TGTGCCAGCAGCTTATCGGGCTCCTACGAGCAGTACTTC.

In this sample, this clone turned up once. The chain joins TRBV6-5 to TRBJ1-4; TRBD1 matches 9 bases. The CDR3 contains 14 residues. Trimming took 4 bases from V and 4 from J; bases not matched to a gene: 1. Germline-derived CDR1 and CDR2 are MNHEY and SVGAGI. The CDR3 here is CASSLGQGNEKLFF. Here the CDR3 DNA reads TGTGCCAGCAGTTTGGGACAGGGTAATGAAAAACTGTTTTTT.

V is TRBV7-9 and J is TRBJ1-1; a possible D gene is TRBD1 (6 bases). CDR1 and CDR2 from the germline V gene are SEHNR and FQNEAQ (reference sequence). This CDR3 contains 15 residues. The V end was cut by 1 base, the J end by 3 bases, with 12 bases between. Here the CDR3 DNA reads TGTGCCAGCAGCTTAGGTGCCGGGGGGCACACTGAAGCTTTCTTT. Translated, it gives CASSLGAGGHTEAFF.

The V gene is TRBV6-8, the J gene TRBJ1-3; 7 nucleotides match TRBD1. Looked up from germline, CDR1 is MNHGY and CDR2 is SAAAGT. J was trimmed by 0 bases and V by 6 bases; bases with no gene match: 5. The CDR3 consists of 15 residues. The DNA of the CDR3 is TGTGCCAGCAGACGGGGGACAGACTCTGGAAACACCATATATTTT. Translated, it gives CASRRGTDSGNTIYF.

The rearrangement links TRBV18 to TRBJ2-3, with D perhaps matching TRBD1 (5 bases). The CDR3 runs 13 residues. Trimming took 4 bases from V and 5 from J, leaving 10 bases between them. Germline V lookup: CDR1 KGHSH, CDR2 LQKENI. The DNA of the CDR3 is TGTGCCAGCTCACTGCAGGGCCGAGATACGCAGTATTTT. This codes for CASSLQGRDTQYF. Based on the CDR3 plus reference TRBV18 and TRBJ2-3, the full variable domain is NAGVMQNPRHLVRRRGQEARLRCSPMKGHSHVYWYRQLPEEGLKFMVYLQKENIIDESGMPKERFSAEFPKEGPSILRIQQVVRGDSAAYFCASSLQGRDTQYFGPGTRLTVL.

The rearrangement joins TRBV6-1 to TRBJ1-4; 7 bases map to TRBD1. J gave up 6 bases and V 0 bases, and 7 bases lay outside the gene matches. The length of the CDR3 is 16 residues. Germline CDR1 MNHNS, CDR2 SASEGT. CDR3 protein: CASSEAPAGGHEKLFF. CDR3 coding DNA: TGTGCCAGCAGTGAAGCCCCGGCAGGGGGTCATGAAAAACTGTTTTTT.

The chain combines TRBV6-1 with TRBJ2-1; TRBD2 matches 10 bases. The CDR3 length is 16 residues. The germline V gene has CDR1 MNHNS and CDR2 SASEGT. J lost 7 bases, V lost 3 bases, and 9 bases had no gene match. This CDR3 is CASSDFPSGSWNEQFF. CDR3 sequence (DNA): TGTGCCAGCAGTGACTTTCCTAGCGGGAGCTGGAATGAGCAGTTCTTC.

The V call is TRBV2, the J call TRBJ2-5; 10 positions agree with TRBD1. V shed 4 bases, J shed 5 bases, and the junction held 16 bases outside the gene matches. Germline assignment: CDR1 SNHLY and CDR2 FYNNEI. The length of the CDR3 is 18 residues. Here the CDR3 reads CASSGTGTGDVLVETQYF. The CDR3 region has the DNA TGTGCCAGCAGTGGGACCGGGACAGGGGACGTCTTGGTCGAGACCCAGTACTTC.

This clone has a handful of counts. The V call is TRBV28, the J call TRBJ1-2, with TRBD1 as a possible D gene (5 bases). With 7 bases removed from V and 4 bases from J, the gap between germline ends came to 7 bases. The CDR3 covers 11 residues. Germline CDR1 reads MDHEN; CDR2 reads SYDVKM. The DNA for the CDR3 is TGTGCCAGCAATGGGGCCTATGGCTACACCTTC. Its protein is CASNGAYGYTF.

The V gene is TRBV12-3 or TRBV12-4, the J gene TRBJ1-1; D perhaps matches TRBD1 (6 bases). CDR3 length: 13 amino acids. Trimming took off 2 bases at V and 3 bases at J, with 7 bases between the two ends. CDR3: CASSLRQDTEAFF. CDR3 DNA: TGTGCCAGCAGTTTAAGACAGGACACTGAAGCTTTCTTT.

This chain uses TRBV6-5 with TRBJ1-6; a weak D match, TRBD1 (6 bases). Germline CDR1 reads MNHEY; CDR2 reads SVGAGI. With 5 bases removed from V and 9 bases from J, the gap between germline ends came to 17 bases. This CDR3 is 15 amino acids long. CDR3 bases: TGTGCCAGCAGTCCGGGGGGGGGCCCCTCTTCACCCCTCCACTTT. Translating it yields CASSPGGGPSSPLHF.